This T cell receptor beta chain was observed in a study of blood T cell repertoires in COVID-19. Study summary: Samples taken during acute and convalescent COVID-19 were collected in the United States, Italy and Spain. Sample material is recorded as cDNA or gDNA derived from T cells, B-cell-depleted T cells, or PBMCs.

This CDR3 comprises 13 residues. CDR1 MNHNY and CDR2 SVGAGI come from the germline V gene (reference sequence). The V end was cut by 6 bases, the J end by 8 bases, with 13 bases between. Here immunoSEQ multiplex PCR was the method, and the copy in TCRdb shows in-frame clones only, minus some. The data contain some 270,000 clones, about 80% of them singletons. The V call is TRBV6-6, the J call TRBJ2-2; D might be TRBD2 (6 bases). The clonotype was recovered from a person aged 65 to 85 with COVID-19, enrolled during active disease. Sequences were obtained from peripheral blood. The CDR3 protein is CASRLASIGELFF. CDR3 coding DNA: TGTGCCAGCAGGCTAGCGTCTATTGGGGAGCTGTTTTTT.